These 18 T cell receptor beta chains were sequenced from one sample in a study of T cell repertoires in cytomegalovirus infection. Their antigens remain unidentified. TCRdb ran MiXCR on the reads and lists one entry per CDR3 protein. The sample records about a million distinct CDR3 sequences, roughly 30% being singletons. The source material was cultured CD8+ T cells from PBMCs, sampled from culture after CMV antigen stimulation. These receptors all stem from a human donor in good health (CMV status not recorded). Some clones in this sample may be carry-over from other donors' samples.

This chain uses TRBV2 with TRBJ1-1; D is uncertain. V was trimmed by 0 bases and J by 1 base, leaving 9 bases between them. CDR3 length equals 15 residues. The V gene's germline CDR1 is SNHLY and CDR2 FYNNEI. The CDR3 region has the DNA TGTGCCAGCAGTGAAGCGCCTAAACGGAACACTGAAGCTTTCTTT. Its translation is CASSEAPKRNTEAFF.

The rearrangement uses TRBV12-5 and TRBJ2-7; D is undetermined. The CDR3 consists of 14 residues. CDR1 and CDR2 from the germline V gene are LGHNT and FRNRAP. Trimming took off 6 bases at V and 5 bases at J, with 17 bases between the two ends. CDR3 coding DNA: TGTGCTAGTGGCCCGCAGCCCCGTCCGGACGAGCAGTACTTC. It is translated as CASGPQPRPDEQYF. Together with reference TRBV12-5 and TRBJ2-7, the CDR3 gives the full variable domain: DARVTQTPRHKVTEMGQEVTMRCQPILGHNTVFWYRQTMMQGLELLAYFRNRAPLDDSGMPKDRFSAEMPDATLATLKIQPSEPRDSAVYFCASGPQPRPDEQYFGPGTRLTVT.

The chain has TRBV27 and TRBJ2-3, with TRBD2 matching over 9 bases. This CDR3 is 12 amino acids long. The V segment lost 9 bases and the J segment 10 bases; nucleotides outside the gene matches: 8. Germline V gene data show CDR1 as MNHEY and CDR2 as SMNVEV (reference sequence). The CDR3 sequence is CASCGGDGAQYF. CDR3 bases: TGTGCCAGTTGCGGGGGGGACGGTGCGCAGTATTTT.

This clonotype came up a few times. V usage is TRBV9 and J usage is TRBJ2-1, with D tentatively TRBD1 (5 bases). The CDR3 consists of 15 residues. Trimming took off 6 bases at V and 3 bases at J, with 16 bases between the two ends. CDR1 is SGDLS and CDR2 is YYNGEE in the germline V gene. CDR3 DNA sequence: TGTGCCAGCAACAAAGTTGACAGCCTCTACAATGAGCAGTTCTTC. Its protein is CASNKVDSLYNEQFF. Filled out from reference TRBV9 and TRBJ2-1, the complete variable domain reads DSGVTQTPKHLITATGQRVTLRCSPRSGDLSVYWYQQSLDQGLQFLIQYYNGEERAKGNILERFSAQQFPDLHSELNLSSLELGDSALYFCASNKVDSLYNEQFFGPGTRLTVL.

The table lists this clonotype with a few counts. The chain carries TRBV7-2 and TRBJ2-5; D may be TRBD2 (7 bases). V lost 10 bases to trimming and J lost 5 bases, with 17 bases between them. There are 13 residues in the CDR3. From germline, CDR1 is SGHTA and CDR2 FQGNSA. The CDR3 loop is CATLGGGAETQYF. The CDR3 coding sequence is TGTGCCACCCTCGGAGGGGGGGCCGAGACCCAGTACTTC.

This clonotype was seen more than once but under ten times. This chain joins TRBV6-8 and TRBJ2-2; 10 bases line up with TRBD2. CDR3 length equals 17 residues. V gave up 6 bases and J gave up 3 bases; unmatched junction bases: 10. Germline CDR1 reads MNHGY; CDR2 reads SAAAGT. CDR3 residues: CASRLAGSFGDTGELFF. The CDR3 bases are TGTGCCAGCAGACTAGCGGGGTCCTTCGGGGACACCGGGGAGCTGTTTTTT.

This clonotype was seen just once. The chain carries TRBV7-6 and TRBJ2-1; weak D call: TRBD2 (6 bases). V lost 4 bases to trimming and J lost 6 bases, with 16 bases between them. Germline V lookup: CDR1 SGHVS, CDR2 FNYEAQ. This CDR3 is built from 15 residues. The CDR3 DNA reads as TGTGCCAGCAGCTACCTAGTGGGGGGAATCAATGAGCAGTTCTTC. Translating gives CASSYLVGGINEQFF.

There are many counts of this clonotype. The rearrangement links TRBV7-6 to TRBJ1-1; 8 bases are a match to TRBD1. The CDR3 is made up of 14 amino acids. Trimming cost V 5 bases and J 5 bases; bases outside gene matches: 7. The V gene's germline CDR1 is SGHVS and CDR2 FNYEAQ. CDR3 loop: CASSQTGERTEAFF. DNA of the CDR3: TGTGCCAGCAGCCAGACAGGGGAGAGGACTGAAGCTTTCTTT. The full variable domain, in which reference TRBV7-6 and TRBJ1-1 provide the parts outside the CDR3, is GAGVSQSPRYKVTKRGQDVALRCDPISGHVSLYWYRQALGQGPEFLTYFNYEAQQDKSGLPNDRFSAERPEGSISTLTIQRTEQRDSAMYRCASSQTGERTEAFFGQGTRLTVV.

The rearrangement links TRBV6-5 to TRBJ2-3; D may match TRBD1 or TRBD2 (5 bases each). V dropped 6 bases and J dropped 2 bases, with 18 bases sitting between them. The CDR3 totals 16 residues. The germline CDR1 and CDR2 sequences are MNHEY and SVGAGI. CDR3 region: CASSDAGAAPTDTQYF. The DNA for the CDR3 is TGTGCCAGCAGCGATGCCGGGGCAGCGCCCACAGATACGCAGTATTTT.

This clonotype was observed many times. The V call is TRBV7-8, the J call TRBJ1-4; the D is unclear. Trimming took off 0 bases at V and 1 base at J, with 15 bases between the two ends. This CDR3 contains 18 residues. The germline V gene has CDR1 SGHVS and CDR2 FQNEAQ. The DNA of the CDR3 is TGTGCCAGCAGCTTAGCGCTTCGAGGAGCCGGAACTAATGAAAAACTGTTTTTT. This sequence encodes CASSLALRGAGTNEKLFF.

This clonotype was counted between two and nine times. This chain uses TRBV7-6 with TRBJ2-1, with a weak D call TRBD1 (6 bases). The length of the CDR3 is 15 residues. The V and J ends lost 2 bases and 8 bases respectively, with 16 bases between them. Germline V gene lookup returns CDR1 SGHVS and CDR2 FNYEAQ. CDR3 region: CASSLNRAGFHEQFF. The CDR3, as DNA: TGTGCCAGCAGCTTAAACAGGGCTGGCTTCCATGAGCAGTTCTTC.

The chain joins TRBV28 to TRBJ2-7, with TRBD2 matching over 7 bases. Per the germline V gene, CDR1 is MDHEN and CDR2 is SYDVKM. The CDR3 runs 13 residues. V lost 7 bases and J lost 3; bases outside the gene matches: 6. CDR3 amino acids: CASTKGGIYEQYV. CDR3 nucleotides: TGTGCCAGCACAAAGGGAGGGATCTACGAGCAGTACGTC.

This rearrangement joins TRBV7-9 to TRBJ1-2; tentatively, D is TRBD1 (5 bases). The germline V gene has CDR1 SEHNR and CDR2 FQNEAQ (reference sequence). CDR3 length equals 15 residues. Trimming took off 5 bases at V and 8 bases at J, with 21 bases between the two ends. The CDR3 protein is CASSPWGGPQGGYTF. The CDR3 coding sequence is TGTGCCAGCAGCCCCTGGGGGGGTCCTCAGGGCGGCTACACCTTC.

This chain uses TRBV12-3 or TRBV12-4 with TRBJ1-1; D is perhaps TRBD1 (6 bases). This CDR3 spans 17 amino acids. V was trimmed by 3 bases and J by 1 base, leaving 18 bases between them. The CDR3 sequence is CASSFFTGSRTNTEAFF. The CDR3 coding sequence is TGTGCCAGCAGTTTCTTTACAGGGTCCAGAACGAACACTGAAGCTTTCTTT.

The chain links TRBV7-8 to TRBJ1-3; maybe TRBD1 (6 bases). CDR3 length: 17 residues. Trimming took off 5 bases at V and 1 base at J, with 18 bases between the two ends. Germline CDR1 SGHVS, CDR2 FQNEAQ. The CDR3 region has the DNA TGTGCCAGCAGCCGGACCTCACAGGGAAGGTCTGGAAACACCATATATTTT. Residues: CASSRTSQGRSGNTIYF. Together with reference TRBV7-8 and TRBJ1-3, the CDR3 gives the full variable domain: GAGVSQSPRYKVAKRGQDVALRCDPISGHVSLFWYQQALGQGPEFLTYFQNEAQLDKSGLPSDRFFAERPEGSVSTLKIQRTQQEDSAVYLCASSRTSQGRSGNTIYFGEGSWLTVV.

This clonotype was seen only a few times. The rearrangement joins TRBV27 to TRBJ2-7, with D unclear. There are 14 residues in the CDR3. V was trimmed by 4 bases and J by 6 bases, leaving 16 bases between them. Per the germline V gene, CDR1 is MNHEY and CDR2 is SMNVEV (reference sequence). The CDR3 DNA is TGTGCCAGCAGTTCCCCCTCGTCGCCCGCCGAGCAGTACGTC. This sequence encodes CASSSPSSPAEQYV.

This clonotype showed up many times. This chain links TRBV7-9 with TRBJ2-7; no firm D call. The CDR3 is made up of 12 amino acids. Germline CDR1 SEHNR, CDR2 FQNEAQ (reference sequence). Trimming pared 5 bases from V and 2 bases from J, leaving 7 bases between. The CDR3 DNA follows: TGTGCCAGCAGCCCCGTGACCTACGAGCAGTACGTC. Its protein is CASSPVTYEQYV.

The chain employs TRBV19 and TRBJ2-5; TRBD2 matches at 7 bases. The CDR3 loop spans 13 amino acids. After removal of 8 bases from V and 2 bases from J, the junction contained 5 bases not matched to a gene. The germline gives CDR1 LNHDA, CDR2 SQIVND (reference sequence). The CDR3, as DNA: TGTGCCAGTTGGGGGGGACTTCAAGAGACCCAGTACTTC. Amino acids: CASWGGLQETQYF.